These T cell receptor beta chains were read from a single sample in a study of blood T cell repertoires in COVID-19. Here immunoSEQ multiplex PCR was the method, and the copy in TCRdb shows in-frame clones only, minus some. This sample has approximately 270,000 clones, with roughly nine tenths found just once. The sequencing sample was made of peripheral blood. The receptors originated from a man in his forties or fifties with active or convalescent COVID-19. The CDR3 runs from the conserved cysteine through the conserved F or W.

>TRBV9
CASSVAPTGGHYGYTF
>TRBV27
CASKVVAGGPGGELFF
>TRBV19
CATQGQTEQYF
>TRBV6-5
CASLSGVGEPYGYTF
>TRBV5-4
CASSFGIAGDTGELFF
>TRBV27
CASSLRRAGRARLDEQYF
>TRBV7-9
CASSLVAGGRTEAFF
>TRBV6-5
CASSYSVTHRDGYTF
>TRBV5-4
CASRDGTATTYGYTF
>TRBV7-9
CASSTGQGGNQPQHF
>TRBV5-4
CASKWLGGDEQFF
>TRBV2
CASRKGTGGEKLFF
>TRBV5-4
CASSQGGVQGGELFF
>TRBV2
CASSVTGSYNSPLHF
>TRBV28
CASRTGQVISPLHF
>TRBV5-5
CASLDGTGNEKLFF
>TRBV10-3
CAISVTENEKLFF
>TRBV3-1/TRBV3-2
CASSQAWGEYRNEQFF
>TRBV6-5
CASNPAGNTIYF
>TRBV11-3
CASSFTGGYMNTEAFF
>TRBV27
CASSSPGTKDEQYF
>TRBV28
CASSSPTPTQPQHF